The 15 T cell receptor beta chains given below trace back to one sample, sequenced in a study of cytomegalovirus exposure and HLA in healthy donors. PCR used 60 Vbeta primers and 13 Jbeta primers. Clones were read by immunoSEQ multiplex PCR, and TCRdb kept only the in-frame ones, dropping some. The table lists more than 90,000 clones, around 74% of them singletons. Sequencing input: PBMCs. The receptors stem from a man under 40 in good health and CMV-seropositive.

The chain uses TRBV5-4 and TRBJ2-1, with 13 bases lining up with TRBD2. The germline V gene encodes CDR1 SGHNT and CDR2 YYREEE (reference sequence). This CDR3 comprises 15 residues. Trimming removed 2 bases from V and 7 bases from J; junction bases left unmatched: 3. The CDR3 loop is CASSLPGLAGNEQFF. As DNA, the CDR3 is TGTGCCAGCAGCTTACCGGGACTAGCGGGGAATGAGCAGTTCTTC. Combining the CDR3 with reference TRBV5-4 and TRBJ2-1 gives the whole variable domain ETGVTQSPTHLIKTRGQQVTLRCSSQSGHNTVSWYQQALGQGPQFIFQYYREEENGRGNFPPRFSGLQFPNYSSELNVNALELDDSALYLCASSLPGLAGNEQFFGPGTRLTVL.

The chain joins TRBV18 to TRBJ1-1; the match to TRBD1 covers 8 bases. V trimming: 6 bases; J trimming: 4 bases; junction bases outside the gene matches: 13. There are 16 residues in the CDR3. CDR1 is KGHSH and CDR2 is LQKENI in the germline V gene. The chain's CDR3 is CASSPGTTGGTTEAFF. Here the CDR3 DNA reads TGTGCCAGCTCGCCAGGCACTACAGGGGGAACCACTGAAGCTTTCTTT.

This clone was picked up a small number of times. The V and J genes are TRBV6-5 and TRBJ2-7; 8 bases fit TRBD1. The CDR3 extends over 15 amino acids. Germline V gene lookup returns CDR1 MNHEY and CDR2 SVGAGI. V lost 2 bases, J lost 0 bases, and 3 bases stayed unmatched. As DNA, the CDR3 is TGTGCCAGCAGTTACGCCGGGACAGGCTCCTACGAGCAGTACTTC. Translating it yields CASSYAGTGSYEQYF.

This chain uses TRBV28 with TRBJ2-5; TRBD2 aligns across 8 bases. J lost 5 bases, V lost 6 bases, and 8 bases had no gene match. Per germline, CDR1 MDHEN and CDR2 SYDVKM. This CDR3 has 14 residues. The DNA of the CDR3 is TGTGCCAGCAGACTTAGCGGGGCTTTCGAGACCCAGTACTTC. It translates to CASRLSGAFETQYF. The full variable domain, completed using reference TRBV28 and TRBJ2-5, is DVKVTQSSRYLVKRTGEKVFLECVQDMDHENMFWYRQDPGLGLRLIYFSYDVKMKEKGDIPEGYSVSREKKERFSLILESASTNQTSMYLCASRLSGAFETQYFGPGTRLLVL.

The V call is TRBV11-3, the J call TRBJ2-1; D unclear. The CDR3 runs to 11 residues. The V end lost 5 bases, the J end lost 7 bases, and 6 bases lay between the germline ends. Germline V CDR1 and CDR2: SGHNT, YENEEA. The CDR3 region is CASSGPNEQFF. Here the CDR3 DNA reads TGTGCCAGCAGCGGGCCTAATGAGCAGTTCTTC.

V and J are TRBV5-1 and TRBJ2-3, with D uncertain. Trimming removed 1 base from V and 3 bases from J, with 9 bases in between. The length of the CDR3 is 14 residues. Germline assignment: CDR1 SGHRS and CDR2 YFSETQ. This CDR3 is CASSLQKNTDTQYF. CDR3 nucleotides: TGCGCCAGCAGCTTGCAAAAAAATACAGATACGCAGTATTTT.

The CDR3 is CASSIVTGENEQFF. CDR3 bases: TGTGCCAGTAGTATAGTGACGGGGGAAAATGAGCAGTTCTTC. The genes are TRBV19 and TRBJ2-1, with TRBD2 as a possible D gene (6 bases). V gave up 1 base and J gave up 7 bases, with 11 bases separating them. Germline loops: CDR1 LNHDA, CDR2 SQIVND (reference sequence). The CDR3 is made up of 14 amino acids.

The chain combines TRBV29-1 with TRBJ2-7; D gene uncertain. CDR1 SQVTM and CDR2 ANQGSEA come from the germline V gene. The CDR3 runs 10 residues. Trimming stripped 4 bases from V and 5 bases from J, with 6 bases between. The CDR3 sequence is CSVAVNEQYF. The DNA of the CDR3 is TGCAGCGTTGCGGTCAACGAGCAGTACTTC.

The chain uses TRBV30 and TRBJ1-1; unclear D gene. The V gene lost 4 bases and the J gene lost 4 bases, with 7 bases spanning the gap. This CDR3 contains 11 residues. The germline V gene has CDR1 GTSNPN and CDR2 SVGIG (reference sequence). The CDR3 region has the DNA TGTGCCTGGAATCCGGGCACTGAAGCTTTCTTT. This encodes CAWNPGTEAFF. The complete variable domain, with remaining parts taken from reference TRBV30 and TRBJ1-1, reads SQTIHQWPATLVQPVGSPLSLECTVEGTSNPNLYWYRQAAGRGLQLLFYSVGIGQISSEVPQNLSASRPQDRQFILSSKKLLLSDSGFYLCAWNPGTEAFFGQGTRLTVV.

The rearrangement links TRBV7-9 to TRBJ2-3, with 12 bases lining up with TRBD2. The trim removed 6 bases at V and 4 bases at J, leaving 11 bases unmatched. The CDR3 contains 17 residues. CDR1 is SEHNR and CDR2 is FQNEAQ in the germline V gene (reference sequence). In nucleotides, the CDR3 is TGTGCCAGCAGTTTGACCTCTAGCGGGGGGGCCCCAGATACGCAGTATTTT. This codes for CASSLTSSGGAPDTQYF.

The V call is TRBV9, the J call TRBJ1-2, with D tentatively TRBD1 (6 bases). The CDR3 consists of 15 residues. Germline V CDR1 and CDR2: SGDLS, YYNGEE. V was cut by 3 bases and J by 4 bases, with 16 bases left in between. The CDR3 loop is CASSEGGGAGYGYTF. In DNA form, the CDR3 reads TGTGCCAGCAGCGAGGGGGGGGGTGCCGGCTATGGCTACACCTTC. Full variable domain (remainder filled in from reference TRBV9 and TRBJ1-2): DSGVTQTPKHLITATGQRVTLRCSPRSGDLSVYWYQQSLDQGLQFLIQYYNGEERAKGNILERFSAQQFPDLHSELNLSSLELGDSALYFCASSEGGGAGYGYTFGSGTRLTVV.

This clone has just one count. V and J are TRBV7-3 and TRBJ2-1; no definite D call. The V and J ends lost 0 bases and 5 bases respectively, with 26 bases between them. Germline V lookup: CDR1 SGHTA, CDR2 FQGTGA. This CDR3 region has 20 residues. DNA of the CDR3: TGTGCCAGCAGCTTAACCCGCCAGCAGCTTAAAGAGGTTTGGGACAATGAGCAGTTCTTC. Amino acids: CASSLTRQQLKEVWDNEQFF.

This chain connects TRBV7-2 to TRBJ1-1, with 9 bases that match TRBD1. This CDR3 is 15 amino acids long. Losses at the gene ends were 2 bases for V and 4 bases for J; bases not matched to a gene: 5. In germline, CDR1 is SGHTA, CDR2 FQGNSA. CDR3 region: CASSLTGTGFTEAFF. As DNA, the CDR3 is TGTGCCAGCAGCTTAACCGGGACAGGGTTCACTGAAGCTTTCTTT.

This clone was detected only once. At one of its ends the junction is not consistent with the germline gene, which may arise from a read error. The CDR3 protein is CASRKSTGHYGYPF. In nucleotides, the CDR3 is TGTGCCAGCAGAAAATCGACAGGGCACTATGGCTACCCCTTC. The chain uses TRBV28 and TRBJ1-2, with 7 bases lining up with TRBD1. The CDR3 has 14 residues. Germline CDR1 is MDHEN and CDR2 is SYDVKM.

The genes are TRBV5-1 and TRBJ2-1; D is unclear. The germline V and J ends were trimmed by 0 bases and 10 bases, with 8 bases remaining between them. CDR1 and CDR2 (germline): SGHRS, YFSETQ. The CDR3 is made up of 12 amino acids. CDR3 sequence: CASSLDWAEQFF. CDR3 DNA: TGCGCCAGCAGCTTGGATTGGGCCGAGCAGTTCTTC. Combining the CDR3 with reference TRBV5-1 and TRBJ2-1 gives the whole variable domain KAGVTQTPRYLIKTRGQQVTLSCSPISGHRSVSWYQQTPGQGLQFLFEYFSETQRNKGNFPGRFSGRQFSNSRSEMNVSTLELGDSALYLCASSLDWAEQFFGPGTRLTVL.